Shown below are 13 T cell receptor beta chains from a single sample sequenced in a study of blood T cell repertoires in COVID-19. Only in-frame clones appear in the TCRdb table, and some are missing; sequencing was by immunoSEQ multiplex PCR. The data contain about 440,000 clones, approximately 90% of them seen just once; the ten biggest clones take up approximately 4.5%. Material for sequencing was peripheral blood. The receptor source for this set is a woman aged 30 to 39 with acute or convalescent COVID-19.

The chain links TRBV2 to TRBJ1-5; tentatively, D is TRBD1 (5 bases). CDR1 and CDR2 from the germline V gene are SNHLY and FYNNEI. This CDR3 is built from 17 residues. V was trimmed by 4 bases and J by 0 bases, leaving 16 bases between them. The CDR3 sequence is CASSVIGGENSNQPQHF. The DNA of the CDR3 is TGTGCCAGCAGTGTAATAGGAGGGGAAAATAGCAATCAGCCCCAGCATTTT.

The rearrangement links TRBV11-1 to TRBJ2-1; TRBD2 aligns across 12 bases. The germline CDR1 and CDR2 sequences are SGHAT and FQDESV (reference sequence). Losses at the gene ends were 5 bases for V and 3 bases for J; bases not matched to a gene: 2. This CDR3 is 15 amino acids long. CDR3 sequence reads: CASSPSGGGYNEQFF. The CDR3 coding sequence is TGTGCCAGCAGCCCTAGCGGGGGGGGCTACAATGAGCAGTTCTTC.

This chain joins TRBV27 and TRBJ2-5; TRBD2 agrees at 7 bases. V was pared by 2 bases and J by 5 bases, with 8 bases of the junction left unmatched. Germline lookup yields CDR1 MNHEY and CDR2 SMNVEV (reference sequence). CDR3 length equals 15 residues. CDR3 in DNA: TGTGCCAGCAGTTTAGTTTGGACTAGTTCTGAGACCCAGTACTTC. It codes for CASSLVWTSSETQYF.

V gene TRBV5-6 combines with J gene TRBJ1-4, with 7 positions matching TRBD1. V lost 2 bases to trimming and J lost 8 bases; unmatched junction nucleotides: 12. The CDR3 runs to 16 residues. The V gene's germline CDR1 is SGHDT and CDR2 YYEEEE. The CDR3 region is CASSLTTGTVAEKLFF. CDR3 sequence (DNA): TGTGCCAGCAGCTTAACTACCGGGACAGTAGCGGAAAAACTGTTTTTT.

The rearrangement links TRBV3-1 (or the pseudogene TRBV3-2) to TRBJ2-4; 10 bases are shared with TRBD2. CDR3 length: 14 amino acids. Per germline, CDR1 LGHDT and CDR2 YNNKEL (reference sequence). J lost 8 bases, V lost 6 bases, and 7 bases had no gene match. This CDR3 reads CASSDLAGVDIQYF. The CDR3 DNA sequence: TGTGCCAGCAGTGACCTAGCGGGGGTGGACATTCAGTACTTC.

The chain employs TRBV6-1 and TRBJ2-2; D gene unclear. V lost 4 bases to trimming and J lost 1 base, with 13 bases between them. The CDR3 contains 16 residues. Germline CDR1 reads MNHNS; CDR2 reads SASEGT. The CDR3 loop reads CASSGWQNKNTGELFF. DNA of the CDR3: TGTGCCAGCAGTGGGTGGCAGAACAAGAACACCGGGGAGCTGTTTTTT.

This clone has just one count. V gene TRBV25-1 combines with J gene TRBJ2-2, with a possible D match to TRBD1 (6 bases). The CDR3 sequence is 12 residues long. The V gene's germline CDR1 is MGHDK and CDR2 SYGVNS. Trimming left V 11 bases short and J 4 bases short, with 11 bases between. The CDR3 DNA reads as TGTGCCTCCGGGACATCCACCGGGGAGCTGTTTTTT. This encodes CASGTSTGELFF. Filled out from reference TRBV25-1 and TRBJ2-2, the complete variable domain reads EADIYQTPRYLVIGTGKKITLECSQTMGHDKMYWYQQDPGMELHLIHYSYGVNSTEKGDLSSESTVSRIRTEHFPLTLESARPSHTSQYLCASGTSTGELFFGEGSRLTVL.

The rearrangement links TRBV7-2 to TRBJ1-5, with D tentatively TRBD1 (6 bases). V dropped 5 bases and J dropped 7 bases, with 15 bases sitting between them. In germline, CDR1 is SGHTA, CDR2 FQGNSA. The CDR3 has 14 amino acids. CDR3 DNA: TGTGCCAGCAGCCGCGCTCCGGGGGGCCAGCCCCAGCATTTT. Protein product: CASSRAPGGQPQHF. The variable domain in full, with the rest retrieved from reference TRBV7-2 and TRBJ1-5, is GAGVSQSPSNKVTEKGKDVELRCDPISGHTALYWYRQSLGQGLEFLIYFQGNSAPDKSGLPSDRFSAERTGGSVSTLTIQRTQQEDSAVYLCASSRAPGGQPQHFGDGTRLSIL.

The chain carries TRBV6-5 and TRBJ2-5; 11 bases line up with TRBD1. From germline, CDR1 is MNHEY and CDR2 SVGAGI. The CDR3 has 13 residues. The V and J ends lost 10 bases and 4 bases, in that order; junction bases with no gene match: 5. The CDR3 spells CATWTGGGETQYF. The CDR3 DNA sequence: TGTGCCACCTGGACAGGGGGCGGAGAGACCCAGTACTTC.

The chain uses TRBV6-5 and TRBJ2-1, with a tentative D call TRBD2 (5 bases). The CDR3 has 11 amino acids. V lost 5 bases, J lost 8 bases, and 7 bases lay in between. Germline V gives CDR1 MNHEY, CDR2 SVGAGI. CDR3 loop: CASSRADEQFF. CDR3 nucleotide sequence: TGTGCCAGCAGTCGAGCGGATGAGCAGTTCTTC.

CDR3 in amino acids: CASSIQGMGDEQYF. For the CDR3, the DNA is TGTGCCAGCAGCATTCAGGGAATGGGCGACGAGCAGTACTTC. The chain couples TRBV21-1 to TRBJ2-7; the DNA was not used to check the table's D call, TRBD1. TRBV21-1 constitutes a pseudogene. This CDR3 has 14 residues.

This clone is a singleton in its sample. The J gene is TRBJ2-1, the V gene TRBV6-5; 8 bases line up with TRBD2. CDR1 and CDR2 (germline): MNHEY, SVGAGI. The V and J ends lost 4 bases and 4 bases, in that order; junction bases with no gene match: 9. This CDR3 comprises 16 residues. The CDR3 loop reads CASSSYGGALYNEQFF. The CDR3 region has the DNA TGTGCCAGCAGTTCCTACGGGGGGGCACTATACAATGAGCAGTTCTTC.

CDR3 region: CASRLGGDGANTEAFF. The CDR3 nucleotides read TGTGCAAGTCGCTTAGGCGGGGACGGTGCGAACACTGAAGCTTTCTTT. V is TRBV12-2 and J is TRBJ1-1. TRBV12-2 constitutes a pseudogene. The CDR3 consists of 16 residues.